This TCR beta chain was retrieved from a study of cytomegalovirus exposure and HLA in healthy donors (dated by TCRdb to 2016 to 2017). Broadly, across the study: In an earlier analysis of about 560 of the donors, about 270 Gb of sequence data and 90 million to 120 million unique TCR beta sequences from 150 million to 200 million T cells were reported. Among about 390 genotyped donors of the cohort, an average of about 240,000 unique TCR beta nucleotide sequences were sequenced per donor, around a sixth of them non-productive. The genetic ancestry cluster associated with self-reported Caucasian donors included roughly four fifths of the 300 to 450 genotyped donors. To decide whether each TCR beta V gene segment behaved as functional or pseudogenic, an earlier analysis of some 540 of the donors relied on high-throughput TCR beta sequencing. The later analysis used no new phenotypic data to find candidate immune exposures, relying instead on TCR beta sequences and their occurrence across donors. The study combined high-throughput TCR immunosequencing, statistical association of individual TCRs with disease status, and machine learning to predict cytomegalovirus infection status. Class I and class II HLA loci were covered by the typing at four-digit resolution. Approximately 300 gigabases of sequencing data and around 90 million unique TCR sequences made up an early release that covered 500 to 700 HLA-typed donors. A later genetic analysis used genome-wide SNP genotypes for about 60% of the roughly 670 donors, treating that subset as a discovery cohort. The aim of the study was to test whether cataloging public T cell receptors could identify signatures of past pathogen exposure. Donor age, sex, ethnicity and CMV serostatus were compiled together with the repertoire data. In addition to the first cohort of roughly 670 subjects, a separate validation cohort of around 110 different subjects was used. Typing coverage differed by locus: A, B, C, DRB1 and DQB1 were typed in roughly 629-630 donors, DQA1 in about 550, DPA1 in some 570, and DPB1 in roughly 470. In a later analysis, previously published TCR beta repertoires from 670 or so donors were re-analyzed and high-resolution HLA genotyping was added so that TCR occurrence patterns could be studied. Using immunosequencing, the study profiled T cell repertoires from fewer than 700 subjects and related those repertoires to cytomegalovirus serostatus. Roughly 5 DR-DQ haplotypes were handled as single units for association and clustering, since linkage in the cohort was strong. Every repertoire in the discovery cohort had been generated on one and the same sequencing platform. General findings and caveats noted by the study authors: Presence/absence analyses assumed roughly uniform sequencing depth across donors, an assumption that may not hold. When HLA alleles, especially DR and DQ, strongly co-occurred, attributing TCR associations to individual alleles was difficult. V-gene and J-gene trimming of TCR beta chains was associated with a missense DCLRE1C variant in a later genetic analysis, and the association was replicated in an independent cohort. This cohort had only TCR beta chains sequenced, and the lack of alpha or paired-chain data limited which features could be detected. Some IMGT-functional V segments, including TRBV6-2 and TRBV6-3, could not be distinguished by the 87-base-pair reads and were therefore excluded. Cytomegalovirus status was reported to be diagnosed by the classifier with high specificity and sensitivity in both the original and validation cohorts. A group of highly shared sequence variants was considered likely to be a technical artifact of the sequencing pipeline. Linkage disequilibrium might explain the correlated functional status among segregating V segments, but an unknown experimental factor could not be excluded. In an earlier analysis of some 500 of the donors, most TCR beta V segments appeared in productive rearrangements about 90% or about 30% of the time, broadly matching IMGT annotations. A few of the identified cytomegalovirus-associated TCR beta chains were confirmed in vitro to be specific for cytomegalovirus antigens. The earlier analysis of 587 of the donors excluded roughly 16 rarely observed V segments, including chromosome 9 orphons, because counts were too low. In a later analysis, several top co-occurrence clusters were reported to appear linked to parvovirus B19, influenza, CMV and Epstein-Barr virus. A total of about 180 TCR beta chains were listed by the study as associated with cytomegalovirus. According to a later genetic analysis, donors in an Asian-associated ancestry cluster had fewer N-insertions in productive TCRs than the roughly 700-donor mean. Because HLA typing was unavailable for some donors at each locus, only the typed subset was used in association tests. In a later analysis, the rate of TCR association differed among HLA loci, with DRB1 alleles having the most associated TCRs and HLA-C alleles having the fewest. The authors suggested that the approach could potentially be extended to other disease states and immunological phenotypes. In a later analysis, HLA-associated TCR beta chains were found to be more clonally expanded and to have lower generation probabilities than equally common non-associated chains. Specific HLA alleles were associated with 15,000 to 20,000 TCR beta sequences at a false discovery rate of 0.05 in a later analysis. A further reported finding was that TCR beta sequences accurately predicted the HLA-A and HLA-B alleles for most subjects in the first cohort. Immune exposure information for the cohort was limited to CMV serostatus. According to a later analysis, most CMV-associated TCR beta chains appeared to be HLA-restricted, and the HLA associations seemed to be driven largely by CMV exposure. Across donors, most TCR sequences were observed very rarely, whereas some public TCRs were present in many individuals.

The cohort was made up of 500 to 850 healthy bone marrow donors. At the time of sampling, every cohort member was nominally healthy, though immune exposures that went unrecorded were likely present. The donor tested CMV seropositive, placing the donor among the 289 seropositive members of the cohort. Each donor provided a peripheral blood sample, and peripheral blood mononuclear cells were used for TCR beta sequencing. Genomic DNA was extracted from the blood cell samples with the Qiagen DNeasy Blood Extraction Kit. Library method: the immunoSEQ multiplex PCR assay. For the multiplex PCR, a mixture combining 60 forward primers for TCR Vbeta segments and 13 reverse primers for TCR Jbeta segments was used. Amplification of the CDR3 region of rearranged TCR beta genes was performed with a multiplex PCR assay on genomic DNA. The amplified TCR beta libraries were sequenced on the Illumina HiSeq System as 87-base-pair reads. The original pipeline was this. A later analysis counted about 82 million unique TCR beta chains across the 666 repertoires, and some 11 million of these chains were shared by at least two donors. Raw reads were error-corrected and collapsed into unique sequences with a nearest-neighbor algorithm that merged closely related sequences to remove PCR and sequencing errors. To assign V, D and J gene segments, CDR3 sequences were aligned to IMGT reference sequences. For a sequence to be retained, at least a six-nucleotide match to both a V gene segment and a J gene segment was required. Rearrangements were classified as productive when the CDR3 lacked stop codons and remained in frame with V and J, and all other rearrangements were classified as non-productive. CDR3 was defined by IMGT convention, running from the second conserved V-encoded cysteine to the conserved J-encoded phenylalanine. The earlier analysis of about 640 of the donors excluded any sequence lacking an unambiguous match to a single V gene segment. In an earlier analysis of some 590 of the donors, a V segment was called functional when productive rearrangements were above 56.7%, and segregating when the standard deviation between donors exceeded 5%. A statistical classification framework was developed to diagnose cytomegalovirus status using the catalog of TCR beta chain sequences. A later analysis assigned V and J genes by comparing TCR nucleotide sequences with IMGT/GENE-DB human TR gene sequences. A later analysis assigned CDR3 sequences and most-parsimonious VDJ recombination scenarios with the TCRdist pipeline. In a later analysis, every TCR beta chain was defined by the combination of its CDR3 amino acid sequence and its V-gene family, and reads without a unique V-gene family were dropped. In a later analysis, 550 to 650 highly shared, low-generation-probability nucleotide sequences were removed to address suspected cross-contamination and a sequencing artifact. For each public chain, a later analysis derived a clonal expansion index from normalized ranks of inferred template counts within each repertoire. Generation probabilities in a later analysis came from a VDJ recombination model fitted to out-of-frame rearrangements, and those results were checked against IGoR. In a later analysis, TCR-TCR, TCR-HLA and TCR-CMV co-occurrence was scored with hypergeometric tests, and a repertoire-size bias correction was applied to TCR pairs. False discovery rates were estimated in a later analysis by permuting HLA or CMV assignments 20 times. In a later analysis, co-occurring TCRs were grouped using DBSCAN, and TCRdist sequence similarity was added for clustering within HLA-allele-positive subsets. Repertoires with fewer than 30,000 or more than 120,000 public chains were left out of co-occurrence clustering, as were four to six repertoires with anomalous nucleotide sharing. TCRdb holds this immuneACCESS table with in-frame rearrangements only. Some clones are missing; in checked studies, unresolved V genes explain under half, and the rest has no known cause. Clone size and the V and J calls come from that table; the DNA yielded D and trimming. This sample has about 67,000 clones in its table, and approximately 71% of those were observed once. The ten largest clones represent about 7.8% of the sample.

Comment on this clone: Its antigen target is currently unknown. It has no much larger one-base neighbor in the sample; base qualities were not kept.

V and J lose 4 bases and 1 base, and a span of 16 bases separates them. From the cysteine through the phenylalanine, the CDR3 covers 16 amino acids. The CDR3 DNA has 48 bases and is translated from base 1. Taken from the germline V gene, the CDR1 and CDR2 loops are SGHTA and FQGNSA. Here the chain combines TRBV7-2 and TRBJ1-2, with no D gene named confidently. The sample was PBMCs. The TCR was taken from a man aged 60 to 69 in good health and CMV-seropositive. The CDR3 amino acid sequence is: CASSYHSSGINYGYTF. Here is the DNA: TGTGCCAGCAGCTACCACAGCTCCGGCATTAACTATGGCTACACCTTC.